What follows are 8 T cell receptor beta chains derived from one specimen sequenced in a study of shared T cell receptors in the human thymus. Sequencing was performed with immunoSEQ multiplex PCR; in TCRdb, only in-frame clones are kept and a portion is missing. The table shows 500,000 to 550,000 clones, with about four fifths occurring only once. The sample also formed part of further work on human thymus T cells.

Sample: thymocytes. These receptors were taken from a boy younger than two with a congenital heart defect.

J is TRBJ2-1 and V is TRBV9; D is unresolved. Trimming shortened V by 3 bases and J by 10 bases, and 11 bases separated the two germline ends. CDR3 length equals 12 residues. CDR1 SGDLS and CDR2 YYNGEE come from the germline V gene. The CDR3 DNA is TGTGCCAGCAGCGCTCACCCGGTGGAGCAGTTCTTC. Translated: CASSAHPVEQFF.

V and J are TRBV4-3 and TRBJ2-7; 13 bases line up with TRBD2. The CDR3 is 17 amino acids. CDR1 is LGHNA, CDR2 YSLEER, per germline. V gave up 0 bases and J gave up 7 bases; unmatched junction bases: 9. CDR3 nucleotides: TGCGCCAGCAGCCAAGAAGTGGGGACTAGCGGGATGAATGAGCAGTACTTC. This gives the protein CASSQEVGTSGMNEQYF.

This clone was counted a single time. The chain links TRBV6-5 to TRBJ2-1; possibly TRBD2 for D (6 bases). Deletions cut 2 bases from V and 4 bases from J, with 15 bases between. CDR1 is MNHEY and CDR2 is SVGAGI in the germline V gene. The CDR3 is made up of 16 amino acids. The CDR3 reads CASSYQGGRIYNEQFF. The CDR3 nucleotides are TGTGCCAGCAGTTACCAGGGAGGACGTATTTACAATGAGCAGTTCTTC.

This chain uses TRBV5-6 with TRBJ2-7, with D possibly being TRBD2 (5 bases). Trimming shortened V by 0 bases and J by 7 bases, and 17 bases separated the two germline ends. Germline lookup yields CDR1 SGHDT and CDR2 YYEEEE. This CDR3 has 15 amino acids. This CDR3 is CASSLAFNHRGEQYF. The CDR3 DNA is TGTGCCAGCAGCTTGGCCTTCAACCACCGGGGTGAGCAGTACTTC.

The J gene is TRBJ2-1, the V gene TRBV7-9; 9 nucleotides match TRBD2. The CDR3 consists of 13 residues. The germline V gene has CDR1 SEHNR and CDR2 FQNEAQ (reference sequence). J was trimmed by 12 bases and V by 6 bases; bases with no gene match: 9. The CDR3 is CASRASGGHGQFF. Written as DNA, the CDR3 is TGTGCCAGCAGAGCCAGCGGGGGGCATGGGCAGTTCTTC.

CDR3 bases: TGTGCCAGCAGCCCAAGAGCCCGGGACAGGTTCCCCGGGGAGTATGGCTACACCTTC. Translation gives CASSPRARDRFPGEYGYTF. The chain has TRBV7-6 and TRBJ1-2; 8 positions agree with TRBD1. Germline values: CDR1 SGHVS, CDR2 FNYEAQ. Losses at the gene ends were 5 bases for V and 5 bases for J; bases not matched to a gene: 22. This CDR3 has 19 amino acids.

The rearrangement links TRBV6-1 to TRBJ2-1; tentatively, D is TRBD2 (6 bases). Germline-derived CDR1 and CDR2 are MNHNS and SASEGT. Trimming removed 1 base at V and 8 bases at J, with 15 bases between. The length of the CDR3 is 15 residues. The CDR3 DNA reads TGTGCCAGCAGTGAAGTGTTTTGGGGAGGCCATGAGCAGTTCTTC. Protein: CASSEVFWGGHEQFF.

The J gene is TRBJ1-1, the V gene TRBV15; D is unclear. Between the trimmed V and J ends, which lost 4 bases and 1 base, there was a span of 16 bases. The V gene's germline CDR1 is LNHNV and CDR2 YYDKDF (reference sequence). This CDR3 comprises 16 residues. CDR3 DNA: TGTGCCACCAGCAAACACAAGACGGGGAAGAACACTGAAGCTTTCTTT. Translation: CATSKHKTGKNTEAFF.